The T cell receptor (beta chain) under discussion was sequenced for a study of CD8+ T cells in alopecia areata. Study context: Those patients who were treated received oral tofacitinib, which was given at 5 to 10 mg twice daily for moderate-to-severe alopecia areata.

It was cDNA, reverse transcribed from extracted RNA, that served as the sequencing template. This table comes from immunoSEQ multiplex PCR, and its TCRdb copy is limited to in-frame clones, with some not included. This table holds fewer than 250,000 clones, around two fifths found once. Germline CDR1 is SGDLS and CDR2 is YYNGEE. The CDR3 sequence is 14 residues long. V lost 0 bases and J lost 4; bases outside the gene matches: 3. Described treatment: oral pan-JAK inhibitor, 5-10 mg twice daily. In alopecia areata patients, both lesional scalp punch biopsies and peripheral blood were collected. It was from PBMCs that CD4+ and CD8+ T cells were sorted.

This chain joins TRBV9 and TRBJ2-5; 7 nucleotides line up with TRBD1. The TCR sequence derives from a human donor with alopecia areata. The sequences come from CD4+ T cells sorted from blood, collected at approximately week 34, from a patient treated with tofacitinib. CDR3: CASSVAQGVETQYF. The CDR3 nucleotides are TGTGCCAGCAGCGTAGCCCAGGGGGTAGAGACCCAGTACTTC.